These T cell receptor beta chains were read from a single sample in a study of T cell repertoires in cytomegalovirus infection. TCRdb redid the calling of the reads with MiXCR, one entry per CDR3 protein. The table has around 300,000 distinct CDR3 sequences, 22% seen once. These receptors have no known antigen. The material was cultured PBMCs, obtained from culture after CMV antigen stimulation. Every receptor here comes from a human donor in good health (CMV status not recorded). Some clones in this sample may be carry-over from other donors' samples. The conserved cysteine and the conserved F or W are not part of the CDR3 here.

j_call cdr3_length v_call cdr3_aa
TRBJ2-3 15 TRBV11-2 ASSLDSQRASTDTQY
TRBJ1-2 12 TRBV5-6 ASSLPGLSDGYT
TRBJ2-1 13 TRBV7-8 ASSPQGGSGDEQF
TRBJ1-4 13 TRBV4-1 ASSQPGQTNEKLF
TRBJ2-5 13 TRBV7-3 ASSLTGTGVETQY
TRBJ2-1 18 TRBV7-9 ASSGPQREGQVKTYNEQF
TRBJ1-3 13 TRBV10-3 AISGTGSSGNTIY
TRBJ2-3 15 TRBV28 ASSPGTSGRPTDTQY
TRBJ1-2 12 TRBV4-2 ASSQDQWSYGYT
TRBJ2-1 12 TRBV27 ASSLRVGRDEQF
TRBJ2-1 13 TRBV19 ASSIHRQGLNEQF
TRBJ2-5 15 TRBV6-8 ASSYTSGRTYQETQY
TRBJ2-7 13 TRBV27 ASRSTGTSGYEQY
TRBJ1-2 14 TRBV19 ASSPRGRGADYGYT
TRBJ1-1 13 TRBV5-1 ASSPRRQGNTEAF
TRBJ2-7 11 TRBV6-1 ASNLGQGYEQY
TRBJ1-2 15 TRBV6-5 ASSSPWDRGSNYGYT
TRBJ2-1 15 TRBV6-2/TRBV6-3 ASSRGLAGTLYNEQS
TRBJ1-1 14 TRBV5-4 ASSLDPSTGITEAF
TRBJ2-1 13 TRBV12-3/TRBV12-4 ASTLWTGAYNEQF
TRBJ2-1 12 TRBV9 ASSVESGDDEQF
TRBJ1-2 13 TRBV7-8 ASSRPDRGDYGYT
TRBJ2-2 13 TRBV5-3 ASSLVRAGVGELF
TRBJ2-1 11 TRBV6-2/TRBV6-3 ASSYRAERGGF
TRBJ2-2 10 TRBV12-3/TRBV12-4 ASSPNAGELF
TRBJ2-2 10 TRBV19 ASSMQDGELF
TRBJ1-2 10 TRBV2 AKSDRVGGYT
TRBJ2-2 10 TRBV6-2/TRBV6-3 ASSHGTGELF
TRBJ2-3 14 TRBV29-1 SVLGASTPYTDTQY
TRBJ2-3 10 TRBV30 ASEPGTDTQY
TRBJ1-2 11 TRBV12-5 ASGLASTRIYT
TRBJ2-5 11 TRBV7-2 ASSLLFGETQY
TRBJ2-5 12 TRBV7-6 ASSLAGQGETQY
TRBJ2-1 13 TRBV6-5 ASSYSALAGDEQF
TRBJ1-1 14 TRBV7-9 ASSSPLTGVNTEAF
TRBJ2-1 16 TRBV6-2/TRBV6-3 ASSFELPTSGPYNEQF
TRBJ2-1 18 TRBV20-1 SARTSPGLAGGPLGNEQF
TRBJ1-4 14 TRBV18 ASSPREPRLGEKLF
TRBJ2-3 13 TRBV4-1 ASSEIRVRADTQY
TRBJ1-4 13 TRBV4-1 ASSQDPGTNEKLF
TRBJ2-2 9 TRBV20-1 SAKGYGELF
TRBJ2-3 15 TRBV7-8 ASSLVAGRLATDTQY
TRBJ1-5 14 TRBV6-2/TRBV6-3 ASSYPQGIIVQPQH
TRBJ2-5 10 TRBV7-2 ASSLFGETQY
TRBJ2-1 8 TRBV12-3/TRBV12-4 ASTVDEQF
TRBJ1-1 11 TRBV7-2 ASSSQQGAEAF